The entry below describes one T cell receptor (beta chain). Its antigen is not known. The data derive from a study of vaccination effects on CD4 cells after COVID-19. Before sequencing took place, the ViraFEST assay used viral peptide pools to expand antigen-specific CD4+ T cells. Following 10 days of culture, CD4+ T cells were isolated. Vaccinated participants had no history of SARS-CoV-2 infection and tested negative for nucleocapsid antibodies. Germline CDR1 and CDR2: LNHNV and YYDKDF (reference sequence). The CDR3 extends over 14 amino acids. Trimming stripped 3 bases from V and 3 bases from J, with 11 bases between. Using immunoSEQ multiplex PCR, the repertoire was profiled, and TCRdb retains in-frame clones only, with some absent. The sample carries about 73,000 clones, approximately 72% recorded once.

The genes are TRBV15 and TRBJ1-2; D call uncertain. The source material was CD4+ T cells from PBMCs cultured with HCoV-NL63 spike peptides, sampled before COVID-19 vaccination. The receptor's source is a human donor who received a COVID-19 vaccine. This chain's CDR3 is CATSRGGSYYGYTF. CDR3 DNA: TGTGCCACCAGCAGGGGCGGGAGCTACTATGGCTACACCTTC.